Shown below are 9 T cell receptor beta chains from a single sample sequenced in a study of CD8+ T cells in alopecia areata. The sequencing template was cDNA reverse transcribed from extracted RNA. This table comes from immunoSEQ multiplex PCR, and its TCRdb copy is limited to in-frame clones, with some not included. Among around 100,000 clones listed, roughly 50% were seen once. Sequenced material: CD4+ T cells sorted from blood. The receptors were gathered from a human donor in good health.

Details on this clone: This same CDR3 is encoded by further DNA sequences in the sample. The chain employs TRBV29-1 and TRBJ1-1; D is unclear. Germline V gene lookup returns CDR1 SQVTM and CDR2 ANQGSEA. V shed 1 base and J shed 0 bases, with 6 bases lying between them. This CDR3 is built from 13 residues. CDR3: CSVEGQVNTEAFF. In nucleotides, the CDR3 is TGCAGCGTTGAAGGCCAAGTGAACACTGAAGCTTTCTTT.

This clone was picked up a small number of times. This sequence joins TRBV7-2 and TRBJ1-4; the match to TRBD1 covers 9 bases. J was trimmed by 7 bases and V by 4 bases; bases with no gene match: 4. Germline CDR1 reads SGHTA; CDR2 reads FQGNSA. The CDR3 length is 14 residues. As DNA, the CDR3 is TGTGCCAGCAGCTACGGGACAGGGAGTGAAAAACTGTTTTTT. Translation: CASSYGTGSEKLFF.

This chain connects TRBV6-5 to TRBJ1-6, with 8 bases fitting TRBD1. Germline values: CDR1 MNHEY, CDR2 SVGAGI. The trim removed 6 bases at V and 6 bases at J, leaving 4 bases unmatched. CDR3 length: 14 residues. The CDR3 sequence is CASRLDRGNSPLHF. The DNA of the CDR3 is TGTGCCAGCAGATTAGACAGGGGTAATTCACCCCTCCACTTT.

This sequence joins TRBV29-1 and TRBJ1-1; 7 bases map to TRBD1. J gave up 5 bases and V 6 bases, and 12 bases lay outside the gene matches. The CDR3 runs 14 residues. Germline V gene lookup returns CDR1 SQVTM and CDR2 ANQGSEA. The chain's CDR3 is CSVAYRGRSTEAFF. The CDR3 DNA reads TGCAGCGTCGCCTACAGGGGAAGGAGTACTGAAGCTTTCTTT.

The rearrangement links TRBV7-2 to TRBJ2-1; D gene uncertain. Per germline, CDR1 SGHTA and CDR2 FQGNSA. The V gene lost 0 bases and the J gene lost 9 bases, with 12 bases spanning the gap. The CDR3 has 14 amino acids. CDR3 sequence: CASSLARHAPEQFF. In DNA form, the CDR3 reads TGTGCCAGCAGCTTAGCCCGTCACGCCCCTGAGCAGTTCTTC.

This clone was seen only once. Here the CDR3 reads CACDSGLSTDTQYF. The CDR3 nucleotides are TGTGCCTGTGATAGCGGGCTTAGCACAGATACGCAGTATTTT. V gene TRBV30 combines with J gene TRBJ2-3; 7 nucleotides agree with TRBD2. Per the germline V gene, CDR1 is GTSNPN and CDR2 is SVGIG (reference sequence). After removal of 6 bases from V and 0 bases from J, the junction contained 6 bases not matched to a gene. This CDR3 comprises 14 residues.

The chain links TRBV6-5 to TRBJ2-1; 11 bases align to TRBD2. J was trimmed by 7 bases and V by 6 bases; bases with no gene match: 8. CDR3 length: 15 residues. Per germline, CDR1 MNHEY and CDR2 SVGAGI. The CDR3 nucleotides are TGTGCCAGCAGGAGTCTAGCGGGGGGACGGAATGAGCAGTTCTTC. This encodes CASRSLAGGRNEQFF.

This clone was recorded a few times. The chain recombines TRBV5-8 with TRBJ1-1, with D unclear. The CDR3 runs to 14 residues. Looked up from germline, CDR1 is SGHTS and CDR2 is YDEGEE. V was pared by 5 bases and J by 0 bases, with 11 bases between. The CDR3 DNA reads TGTGCCAGCAGTCTTCTACAGATGAACACTGAAGCTTTCTTT. Translated, it gives CASSLLQMNTEAFF.

This clone has only a few counts. V and J are TRBV25-1 and TRBJ1-2; TRBD1 matches 7 bases. This CDR3 is built from 13 residues. V was clipped by 6 bases and J by 4 bases; unmatched bases: 5. Germline lookup yields CDR1 MGHDK and CDR2 SYGVNS. CDR3 residues: CASSPGGTYGYTF. The CDR3 coding sequence is TGTGCCAGCAGCCCAGGGGGGACCTATGGCTACACCTTC.